This T cell receptor beta chain was profiled in a study of type 1 regulatory T cells (dated by TCRdb to about 2021). With regard to the full study: An in vitro protocol by which a Tr1-enriched, alloantigen-specific CD4 T cell product named T-allo10 was generated was characterized in the study. T-allo10 was under clinical evaluation in patients with hematological malignancies receiving allogeneic hematopoietic stem cell transplantation. Study-wide conclusions, independent of this receptor: Compared with non-Tr1 cells, Tr1 cells had a TCR repertoire that was more restricted, a finding the study read as clonal expansion induced by alloantigen.

Data came from an Illumina MiSeq. Through fastp at Q25 and MiXCR, TCRdb rebuilt clones from the public reads, retaining in-frame beta chains. Every distinct CDR3 protein forms one entry, paired with its most common genes and DNA. In this sample the table shows over 55,000 distinct CDR3 sequences, approximately 50% of which occur a single time. 2% to 2.5% of the sample rests with the top ten. Only a few counts were recorded for this clonotype. Its antigen is still unknown. Within one base of it there is no much larger clone, and no base qualities were kept. The CDR3 has 15 amino acids, counting the end cysteine and phenylalanine. The CDR3 DNA has 45 bases and is translated from base 1. The germline V gene (reference sequence) supplies CDR1 GTSNPN and CDR2 SVGIG. Between the V and J ends, shortened by 1 base and 7 bases respectively, the junction contains 17 bases.

The specimen was cultured non-Tr1 T cells, either the whole culture or a sorted T cell fraction (not recorded which). The sample's cell subset or site label, decoded: non-Tr1 population from the T-allo10 product. The sequence derives from a human donor in good health. The sequence joins TRBV30 to TRBJ1-5; there is no confident call for the D gene. The nucleotides are TGTGCCTGGAGTGCAAACCTCCAGGCTCGACAGCCCCAGCATTTT. The encoded protein is CAWSANLQARQPQHF. Joined to the reference TRBV30 and TRBJ1-5 proteins, this CDR3 gives the full variable domain: SQTIHQWPATLVQPVGSPLSLECTVEGTSNPNLYWYRQAAGRGLQLLFYSVGIGQISSEVPQNLSASRPQDRQFILSSKKLLLSDSGFYLCAWSANLQARQPQHFGDGTRLSIL.